This TCR beta chain was sequenced for a study of T cell responses to AZD1222 COVID-19 vaccine. General study points: Regions 160-218 and 743-854 held dominance among vaccine-associated CD4 TCRs, which spanned spike. Repertoires were sampled only after the peak T cell response.

This clone occurred many times. Its antigen is unidentified. The repertoire was sequenced with immunoSEQ multiplex PCR; TCRdb's copy has only in-frame clones and lacks some. Of 80,000 to 100,000 clones listed, 70% to 90% were seen once; the top ten hold about 6%. The V gene lost 1 base and the J gene lost 6 bases, with 10 bases spanning the gap. Germline V lookup: CDR1 SGHDN, CDR2 FVKESK. This CDR3 spans 15 amino acids. The receptor was derived from an adult who received the AZD1222 COVID-19 vaccine. The V and J genes are TRBV14 and TRBJ1-6, with D possibly TRBD1 on 6 matching bases. The specimen comprised peripheral blood, sampled 28 days after the second AZD1222 dose. The chain's CDR3 is CASSQVGGLNSPLHF. In DNA, the CDR3 is TGTGCCAGCAGCCAAGTGGGGGGCCTTAATTCACCCCTCCACTTT.